These 11 T cell receptor beta chains were sequenced from one sample in a study of T cell responses to AZD1222 COVID-19 vaccine. Sequencing was performed with immunoSEQ multiplex PCR; in TCRdb, only in-frame clones are kept and a portion is missing. The data show 140,000 to 150,000 clones, 70% to 90% seen once. Specimen: peripheral blood, collected on day 0 of AZD1222 vaccination. These receptors originate from an adult in good health.

V gene TRBV28 combines with J gene TRBJ1-1, with 9 bases lining up with TRBD1. The length of the CDR3 is 13 residues. Germline-derived CDR1 and CDR2 are MDHEN and SYDVKM. V lost 6 bases and J lost 4; bases outside the gene matches: 3. The CDR3 sequence is CASRTGGGTEAFF. The CDR3 DNA reads as TGTGCCAGCAGAACAGGGGGCGGCACTGAAGCTTTCTTT. The full variable domain, in which reference TRBV28 and TRBJ1-1 provide the parts outside the CDR3, is DVKVTQSSRYLVKRTGEKVFLECVQDMDHENMFWYRQDPGLGLRLIYFSYDVKMKEKGDIPEGYSVSREKKERFSLILESASTNQTSMYLCASRTGGGTEAFFGQGTRLTVV.

This CDR3 is CASSAKTGGYGYTF. The DNA of the CDR3 is TGCGCCAGCAGCGCCAAAACAGGGGGCTATGGCTACACCTTC. V gene TRBV5-1 combines with J gene TRBJ1-2, with 8 bases lining up with TRBD1. With V trimmed by 4 bases and J by 4 bases, 6 bases remained unmatched. Germline CDR1 and CDR2: SGHRS and YFSETQ. The CDR3 length is 14 residues.

The CDR3 is CASSENSANNSPLHF. The CDR3 region has the DNA TGTGCCAGCAGTGAGAACAGCGCCAATAATTCACCCCTCCACTTT. V is TRBV2 and J is TRBJ1-6; D is unresolved. Germline loops: CDR1 SNHLY, CDR2 FYNNEI. The length of the CDR3 is 15 residues. V was cut by 3 bases and J by 5 bases, with 11 bases left in between.

For this clone: At one of its ends the junction is not consistent with the germline gene, which may arise from a read error. The chain couples TRBV29-1 to TRBJ2-4, with D possibly matching TRBD2 (6 bases). This CDR3 has 15 residues. CDR1 and CDR2 (germline): SQVTM, ANQGSEA. DNA for the CDR3: TGCAGCATTGAAGAGGGGCAGGGAGGCAAAAACATTCAGTACTTC. Its translation: CSIEEGQGGKNIQYF.

The chain joins TRBV11-2 to TRBJ1-4; 8 bases line up with TRBD1. Germline assignment: CDR1 SGHAT and CDR2 FQNNGV. The length of the CDR3 is 14 residues. V lost 6 bases to trimming and J lost 8 bases; unmatched junction nucleotides: 8. CDR3 nucleotides: TGTGCCAGCAGGTTTACAGGGGGTGGGGAAAAACTGTTTTTT. Translating it yields CASRFTGGGEKLFF.

The CDR3: CASTEGRKNIQYF. The CDR3 DNA sequence: TGTGCCAGCACGGAGGGACGGAAAAACATTCAGTACTTC. The chain employs TRBV6-6 and TRBJ2-4, with D tentatively TRBD2 (6 bases). Trimming pared 7 bases from V and 4 bases from J, leaving 11 bases between. In germline, CDR1 is MNHNY, CDR2 SVGAGI (reference sequence). The CDR3 runs 13 residues.

The chain recombines TRBV7-9 with TRBJ1-1; no definite D call. V lost 1 base, J lost 3 bases, and 9 bases lay in between. This CDR3 region has 14 residues. The germline CDR1 and CDR2 sequences are SEHNR and FQNEAQ (reference sequence). In DNA, the CDR3 is TGTGCCAGCAGCTTAGGTATCCCAGACACTGAAGCTTTCTTT. Its translation is CASSLGIPDTEAFF.

The V and J genes are TRBV4-1 and TRBJ1-2; no clear D. Trimming removed 5 bases from V and 4 bases from J, with 14 bases in between. Per germline, CDR1 MGHRA and CDR2 YSYEKL. The CDR3 totals 14 residues. CDR3 coding DNA: TGCGCCAGCAGCGTTCAGTCGGGGAGCTATGGCTACACCTTC. Translated: CASSVQSGSYGYTF.

J is TRBJ1-6 and V is TRBV7-3, with a possible D match to TRBD1 (5 bases). The length of the CDR3 is 15 residues. The V gene lost 5 bases and the J gene lost 6 bases, with 14 bases spanning the gap. The germline gives CDR1 SGHTA, CDR2 FQGTGA. CDR3 sequence reads: CASSLRRQGNSPLHF. The CDR3, as DNA: TGTGCCAGCAGCCTACGTCGGCAGGGTAATTCACCCCTCCACTTT.

The chain combines TRBV21-1 with TRBJ2-1; TRBD2, the table's D call, lacks a check against the DNA. TRBV21-1 is a pseudogene segment. This CDR3 contains 15 residues. CDR3 nucleotide sequence: TGTGCCAGCTCTCACCGGGGGGGTGTCTACAATGAGCAGTTCTTC. This codes for CASSHRGGVYNEQFF.

The chain couples TRBV15 to TRBJ2-2, with D unclear. The CDR3 is 13 residues long. Per germline, CDR1 LNHNV and CDR2 YYDKDF (reference sequence). Trimming shortened V by 4 bases and J by 2 bases, and 5 bases separated the two germline ends. The chain's CDR3 is CATSTFNTGELFF. CDR3 bases: TGTGCCACCAGCACCTTTAACACCGGGGAGCTGTTTTTT.